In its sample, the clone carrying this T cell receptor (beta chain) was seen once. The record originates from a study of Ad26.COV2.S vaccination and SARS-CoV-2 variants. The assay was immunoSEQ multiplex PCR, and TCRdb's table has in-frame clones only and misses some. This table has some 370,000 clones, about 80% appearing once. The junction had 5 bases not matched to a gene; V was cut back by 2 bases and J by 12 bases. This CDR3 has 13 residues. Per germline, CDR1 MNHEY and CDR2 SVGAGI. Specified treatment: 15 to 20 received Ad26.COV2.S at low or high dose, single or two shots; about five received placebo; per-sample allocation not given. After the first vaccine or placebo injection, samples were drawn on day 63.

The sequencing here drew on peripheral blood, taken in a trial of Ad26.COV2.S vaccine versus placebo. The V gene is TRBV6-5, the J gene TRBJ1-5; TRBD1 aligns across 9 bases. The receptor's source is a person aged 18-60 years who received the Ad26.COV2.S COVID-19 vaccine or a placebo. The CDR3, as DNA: TGTGCCAGCAGTTACGGGGGACAGGGAGACCAGCATTTT. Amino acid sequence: CASSYGGQGDQHF.